Sequencing of this T cell receptor (beta chain) was carried out in a study of blood T cell repertoires in COVID-19. Per the original methods: The assay estimated nucleated cells by amplifying reference gene primers. Clones were read by immunoSEQ multiplex PCR, and TCRdb kept only the in-frame ones, dropping some. That table gives V, J and clone size, and the DNA gave D and trimming. This table has roughly 90,000 clones, around nine tenths appearing once. Trimming took 0 bases from V and 0 from J, leaving 9 bases between them. The germline CDR1 and CDR2 sequences are LGHNA and YNFKEQ. The CDR3 is 17 residues long.

This clonotype was obtained from a middle-aged man with acute or convalescent COVID-19. Sequenced input: peripheral blood. This rearrangement joins TRBV4-2 to TRBJ2-6; D perhaps matches TRBD1 (5 bases). The CDR3, as DNA: TGTGCCAGCAGCCAAGATGGGGCAACCTCTGGGGCCAACGTCCTGACTTTC. Translation gives CASSQDGATSGANVLTF.